Listed here is a single TCR beta chain. The antigen is undetermined. Investigators spread the genomic DNA of each subset evenly over several immunoSEQ plates. Using immunoSEQ multiplex PCR, the repertoire was profiled, and TCRdb retains in-frame clones only, with some absent. The table has a few hundred thousand clones, more than 70% seen once. This entry is derived from a study of shared clonotypes between healthy human individuals. Study results and limitations: Tissues were not sampled, only blood, and their repertoires likely differ.

The V gene lost 5 bases and the J gene lost 1 base, with 6 bases spanning the gap. The CDR3 is made up of 12 amino acids. CDR1 is SGHTA and CDR2 is FQGNSA in the germline V gene. This TCR was sampled from a woman aged 35 to 49 in good health. Some clones in this sample may be carry-over from other donors' samples. The chain couples TRBV7-2 to TRBJ2-7; D unclear. The source material was PBMCs. The CDR3: CASSGPSYEQYF. DNA of the CDR3: TGTGCCAGCAGCGGTCCGTCCTACGAGCAGTACTTC.